Listed below are T cell receptor beta chains from one sample, sequenced in a study of shared clonotypes between healthy human individuals. Using immunoSEQ multiplex PCR, the repertoire was profiled, and TCRdb retains in-frame clones only, with some absent. The sample lists 2,100,000 or so clones, about 94% occurring once. Sequencing used naive CD4+ T cells sorted from blood. These receptor sequences come from a man between 18 and 35 years old in good health. Each CDR3 is given with its conserved first and last residue. A D gene is named only where the DNA matches it firmly. Clone sizes are given selectively: once, few, many, or a class where the clone is expanded.

j_call | v_call | clone_size | d_call | cdr3_aa | cdr3_nt
TRBJ1-1 | TRBV5-1 | NA | NA | CASGPGRGLNTEAFF | TGCGCCAGCGGTCCAGGCAGGGGCCTAAACACTGAAGCTTTCTTT
TRBJ2-7 | TRBV18 | NA | NA | CASSPTYEQYF | TGTGCCAGCTCCCCAACCTACGAGCAGTACTTC
TRBJ2-5 | TRBV12-5 | NA | TRBD2 | CASGLTSGYVETQYF | TGTGCTAGTGGTTTGACTAGCGGGTACGTAGAGACCCAGTACTTC
TRBJ2-1 | TRBV27 | NA | TRBD1 | CASSSLTGAGNEQFF | TGTGCCAGCAGTTCGCTTACAGGGGCAGGCAATGAGCAGTTCTTC
TRBJ1-4 | TRBV5-4 | NA | NA | CASTKRPESEKLFF | TGTGCCAGCACCAAAAGGCCCGAGAGTGAAAAACTGTTTTTT
TRBJ1-5 | TRBV5-6 | NA | NA | CASSLIVAGPEQPQHF | TGTGCCAGCAGCTTAATTGTTGCAGGGCCTGAGCAGCCCCAGCATTTT
TRBJ2-3 | TRBV5-1 | once | NA | CASSFLRAGTDTQYF | TGCGCCAGCAGCTTCCTCCGGGCCGGCACAGATACGCAGTATTTT
TRBJ2-5 | TRBV6-5 | NA | NA | CASSYSVDVLYF | TGTGCCAGCAGTTACTCTGTGGACGTCCTGTACTTC
TRBJ2-2 | TRBV5-1 | few | NA | CASAAQPSDTGELFF | TGCGCCAGCGCCGCGCAGCCCAGCGACACCGGGGAGCTGTTTTTT
TRBJ1-2 | TRBV5-5 | NA | NA | CASSLGDTNYGYTF | TGTGCCAGCAGCCTTGGGGACACTAACTATGGCTACACCTTC
TRBJ1-2 | TRBV6-5 | NA | NA | CASSYEGGYTF | TGTGCCAGCAGTTACGAAGGTGGCTACACCTTC
TRBJ2-2 | TRBV5-1 | NA | TRBD2 | CASSLSTSGTGELFF | TGCGCCAGCAGCTTGTCTACTAGCGGCACCGGGGAGCTGTTTTTT
TRBJ1-5 | TRBV19 | NA | TRBD1 | CASSRGGQGRFAQPQHF | TGTGCCAGTAGTAGAGGGGGACAGGGGAGATTTGCTCAGCCCCAGCATTTT
TRBJ2-3 | TRBV2 | NA | NA | CASSVWLTTDTQYF | TGTGCCAGCAGTGTGTGGCTGACCACAGATACGCAGTATTTT
TRBJ2-3 | TRBV28 | NA | NA | CASSFSGRVSTDTQYF | TGTGCCAGCAGTTTCTCCGGCCGGGTTAGCACAGATACGCAGTATTTT
TRBJ1-2 | TRBV16 | once | NA | CASSQISRWGYTF | TGTGCCAGCAGCCAAATTTCCCGTTGGGGCTACACCTTC
TRBJ2-7 | TRBV19 | NA | NA | CASAGQGSSYEQYF | TGTGCCAGTGCCGGGCAGGGCAGCTCCTACGAGCAGTACTTC
TRBJ1-5 | TRBV28 | NA | NA | CASSTRGVGVGNQPQHF | TGTGCCAGCAGTACCAGGGGCGTCGGTGTGGGCAATCAGCCCCAGCATTTT
TRBJ2-1 | TRBV10-3 | NA | NA | CATHLDNEQFF | TGTGCCACCCACCTGGACAATGAGCAGTTCTTC
TRBJ2-7 | TRBV21-1 | NA | NA | CASSKESSGCTYEQYF | TGTGCCAGCAGCAAAGAGTCTAGCGGGTGTACCTACGAGCAGTACTTC
TRBJ2-2 | TRBV9 | NA | NA | CASSVGPGDTGELFF | TGTGCCAGCAGCGTAGGCCCAGGGGACACCGGGGAGCTGTTTTTT
TRBJ2-7 | TRBV29-1 | NA | NA | CSVVRDYEQYF | TGCAGCGTTGTTAGAGACTACGAGCAGTACTTC
TRBJ2-5 | TRBV20-1 | NA | NA | CSIGETQYF | TGCAGTATCGGGGAGACCCAGTACTTC
TRBJ2-1 | TRBV6-1 | NA | TRBD2 | CASSEANSGRRNEQFF | TGTGCCAGCAGTGAAGCGAATAGCGGGAGGCGTAATGAGCAGTTCTTC
TRBJ1-5 | TRBV5-1 | NA | NA | CASSLTYNQPQHF | TGCGCCAGCAGCTTGACCTACAATCAGCCCCAGCATTTT
TRBJ2-7 | TRBV21-1 | NA | NA | CASSSPGPSYEQYF | TGTGCCAGCAGCAGCCCGGGCCCCTCCTACGAGCAGTACTTC
TRBJ1-1 | TRBV4-1 | once | NA | CASSQVLVNSGTEAFF | TGCGCCAGCAGCCAAGTATTGGTGAACTCGGGCACTGAAGCTTTCTTT